This TCR beta chain was profiled in a study of T cells after yellow fever vaccination. Whole-study findings and limits: Clones that expanded after primary vaccination mostly reappeared after the booster (around 96% CD4, 75% to 90% CD8).

The CDR3 totals 15 residues. Trimming removed 2 bases from V and 1 base from J; junction bases left unmatched: 5. CDR1 DFQATT and CDR2 SNEGSKA come from the germline V gene (reference sequence). The 5'RACE template-switching step produced TCR cDNA and added a universal primer site and UMIs. MiXCR was run by TCRdb on the 5' RACE reads, yielding one entry per CDR3 protein. Among about 130,000 distinct CDR3 sequences listed, more than 7.5% were seen once. On this clonotype itself: The antigen is not known.

The sequence was collected from a man between 18 and 35 years old who received the YFV17D yellow fever vaccine. The V gene is TRBV20-1, the J gene TRBJ2-7; TRBD2 aligns across 10 bases. Sequenced here: CD8+ T cells sorted from PBMCs, sampled on the day of the yellow fever booster vaccination. CDR3 region: CSARSLAGVSYEQYV. CDR3 DNA: TGCAGTGCTAGATCGCTAGCGGGGGTTTCCTACGAGCAGTACGTC.